The present T cell receptor beta chain was sequenced within a study of response to subunit inactivated influenza vaccine. TCRdb used MiXCR to reprocess the RT-PCR reads, holding one entry per CDR3 protein. Of a few hundred thousand distinct CDR3 sequences in the sample, less than 15% were seen once. CDR3 length: 15 amino acids. The ends were cut back, 9 bases at V and 4 bases at J, with 18 bases in the middle. Study results and caveats: Authors suggested that a seasonal influenza vaccination recruits few new T cells each time.

A remark on this clonotype: Its target is not known.

The source was PBMCs from blood, collected approximately 13 days after vaccination. The source of this sequence is a man between 45 and 60 years old who received an inactivated influenza vaccine. The chain uses TRBV12-3 or TRBV12-4 and TRBJ1-4; perhaps TRBD1 as D (6 bases). The CDR3: CASGKRTALNEKLFF. The CDR3, as DNA: TGTGCCAGTGGGAAAAGGACAGCCCTTAATGAAAAACTGTTTTTT.